Below, one TCR beta chain is given with its context. The data belong to a study of technical replicates of blood from a few donors. The germline V gene has CDR1 SGHTA and CDR2 FQGTGA. V was pared by 8 bases and J by 4 bases, with 11 bases between. CDR3 length: 13 residues. Clones were sequenced by immunoSEQ multiplex PCR, and TCRdb holds only the in-frame ones, with some missing. The table has 74,000 or so clones, roughly 93% seen once; the top ten hold around 0.4%. V and J are TRBV7-3 and TRBJ2-2, with a weak D call TRBD1 (5 bases). This TCR derives from a human donor in good health. The specimen sequenced was T cells isolated from PBMCs. DNA for the CDR3: TGTGCCAGCGATCTTCAGGGCACCGGGGAGCTGTTTTTT. Protein: CASDLQGTGELFF.